The rows below give T cell receptor beta chains drawn from one sample of a study of CD8 T cells in ankylosing spondylitis. TCRdb reprocessed the 5' RACE reads via MiXCR and lists one record per CDR3 protein. The profile covers roughly 700,000 distinct CDR3 sequences, with roughly 19% appearing a single time and around a fifth taken by the ten largest. Sample: blood, either unsorted or a sorted T cell fraction (not recorded which). Receptor source: a male donor with ankylosing spondylitis. The CDR3 runs from the conserved cysteine through the conserved F or W. The order of the fields is D gene, V gene, clone size, J gene, CDR3 DNA, CDR3 protein. A D gene is named only where the DNA matches it firmly. Only part of the rows carry a size: once, few, many, or a class if the clone is expanded.

TRBD1	TRBV5-6	few	TRBJ2-1	TGTGCCAGCAGCTTCGGGACAGCGGATTTTTACAATGAGCAGTTCTTC	CASSFGTADFYNEQFF
TRBD2	TRBV5-6	few	TRBJ2-1	TGTGCCAGCAGCTTTCCTAGCGGATACTACAATGAGCAGTTCTTC	CASSFPSGYYNEQFF
TRBD1	TRBV12-3/TRBV12-4	-	TRBJ2-3	TGTGCCAGCAGTGCTTGGGACAGAGAAGATACGCAGTATTTT	CASSAWDREDTQYF
TRBD2	TRBV5-1	once	TRBJ2-7	TGCGCCAGCAGCTTGGAAGCGGGACCCCCACTCGAGCAGTACTTC	CASSLEAGPPLEQYF
-	TRBV5-1	-	TRBJ2-4	TGCGCCAGCAGCCCCGAGGCAGGATTAGCCAAAAACATTCAGTACTTC	CASSPEAGLAKNIQYF
-	TRBV18	-	TRBJ1-1	TGTGCCAGCTCATCCCTTCGGAACACTGAAGCTTTCTTT	CASSSLRNTEAFF
-	TRBV4-3	once	TRBJ2-7	TGCGCCAGCAGCCAAGAAGAGGTCGGCTACGAGCAGTACTTC	CASSQEEVGYEQYF
TRBD2	TRBV20-1	few	TRBJ2-1	TGCAGTGCTGGCGGGACTAGCGGGAGGGCTTTCTACAATGAGCAGTTCTTC	CSAGGTSGRAFYNEQFF
-	TRBV20-1	-	TRBJ1-2	TGCAGTGCTAGGACAGACAGCTACTATGGCTACACCTTC	CSARTDSYYGYTF
-	TRBV15	-	TRBJ2-5	TGTGCCACCAGCAGTCCCGGACAACAACAAGAGACCCAGTACTTC	CATSSPGQQQETQYF
TRBD1	TRBV3-1	-	TRBJ1-5	TGTGCCAGCAGCCAAAAAACAGGGGGCGGTCAGCCCCAGCATTTT	CASSQKTGGGQPQHF
-	TRBV7-8	-	TRBJ2-2	TGTGCCAGCAGCTTAGGGGAGCCTTTCGCGAACACCGGGGAGCTGTTTTTT	CASSLGEPFANTGELFF
-	TRBV28	-	TRBJ1-6	TGTGCCAGCAGTTTAAGGGTGGGCAGGTTGAATTCACCCCTCCACTTT	CASSLRVGRLNSPLHF
-	TRBV7-2	-	TRBJ2-4	TGTGCCAGCAGCTTAGATGGGACAAAAAACATTCAGTACTTC	CASSLDGTKNIQYF
TRBD2	TRBV20-1	few	TRBJ2-3	TGCAGTGCTAAGACGGCGCTAGCGGGCACAGATACGCAGTATTTT	CSAKTALAGTDTQYF
-	TRBV2	few	TRBJ2-2	TGTGCCAGCAGTGTGAGGGTGTCGGGCACCGGGGAGCTGTTTTTT	CASSVRVSGTGELFF
TRBD1	TRBV15	-	TRBJ2-7	TGTGCCACCAGCAGAGATGGCGGACAGGGGAGGGAGCAGTACTTC	CATSRDGGQGREQYF
TRBD1	TRBV25-1	many	TRBJ1-6	TGTGCCAGCAGTGGGTCACAGGGGGCGAATTCACCCCTCCACTTT	CASSGSQGANSPLHF
TRBD1	TRBV20-1	few	TRBJ1-1	TGCAGTGCCTCGGACAGGGGACATATGAAAGCTTTCTTT	CSASDRGHMKAFF
TRBD1	TRBV20-1	many	TRBJ1-5	TGCAGTGCTCATAGACCGGGACAGGGTAATCAGCCCCAGCATTTT	CSAHRPGQGNQPQHF